This TCR beta chain was recorded in a study of Ad26.COV2.S vaccination and SARS-CoV-2 variants. Study at large: Recipients of Ad26.COV2.S got it intramuscularly, once or twice 56 days apart.

As for this clone: Its antigen is undetermined.

The treatment is: 19 received Ad26.COV2.S at low or high dose, single or two shots; a few received placebo; per-sample allocation not given. After the first vaccine or placebo injection, samples were drawn on day 63. An Ad26 vector carrying the Wuhan-strain SARS-CoV-2 spike served as the vaccine. Some clones are missing from TCRdb's copy, which holds only in-frame ones; the method was immunoSEQ multiplex PCR. The data contain hundreds of thousands of clones, roughly 91% of them singletons. Findings and caveats of the study: Non-spike TCR breadth did not differ much between vaccine and placebo recipients. The TCR breadth and depth analyses may have understated or missed part of the total T cell responses.

This TCR came from a person between 18 and 59 years old who received the Ad26.COV2.S COVID-19 vaccine or a placebo. The sequences come from peripheral blood, collected in a trial of Ad26.COV2.S vaccine versus placebo.

The CDR3 DNA sequence: TGTGCCAGCTCAGTTTATCCTGGAAGGGGGCGAACTAATGAAAAACTGTTTTTT. Its translation: CASSVYPGRGRTNEKLFF. The genes are TRBV28 and TRBJ1-4, with TRBD1 matching 7 bases. Germline CDR1 is MDHEN and CDR2 is SYDVKM. The J segment lost 1 base and the V segment lost 8 bases, leaving 16 bases of the junction unmatched. The CDR3 runs to 18 residues.